Listed below are T cell receptor beta chains from one sample, sequenced in a study of blood T cell repertoires in COVID-19. The protocol was immunoSEQ multiplex PCR, while the TCRdb copy is restricted to in-frame clones and leaves out a portion. The table includes about 340,000 clones, 75% to 90% detected once. Sequenced sample: peripheral blood. These receptors were obtained from a woman aged 60 to 75 with COVID-19, enrolled during active disease. Both conserved end residues are part of each CDR3. D genes are given only for firm matches. Only some rows state a clone size, as once, few, many or a class for expanded clones.

V	J	D	size	DNA	CDR3
TRBV6-5	TRBJ2-5	TRBD1	once	TGTGCCAGCACCCCCGGGACAGTCAGGGAGACCCAGTACTTC	CASTPGTVRETQYF
TRBV19	TRBJ1-2	TRBD1	NA	TGTGCCAGTAGTATTCTACCGGGACAGAGCTATGGCTACACCTTC	CASSILPGQSYGYTF
TRBV5-5	TRBJ1-2	NA	NA	TGTGCCAGCAGCTTTCGCGGCGAGTACTATGGCTACACCTTC	CASSFRGEYYGYTF
TRBV11-2	TRBJ1-2	NA	once	TGTGCCAGCAGCCCGGCAGGCACGAGCGGCTACACCTTC	CASSPAGTSGYTF
TRBV10-3	TRBJ2-5	NA	once	TGTGCCATCAGCAGAGTCGGACTTTCACAAGAGACCCAGTACTTC	CAISRVGLSQETQYF
TRBV24-1	TRBJ2-1	TRBD2	NA	TGTGCCACCAGTGATTCCGGCGGGGGTTCCTACAATGAGCAGTTCTTC	CATSDSGGGSYNEQFF
TRBV5-4	TRBJ2-2	TRBD2	NA	TGTGCCAGCAGCTCCCCGGGACTAGCCACCGGGGAGCTGTTTTTT	CASSSPGLATGELFF
TRBV5-1	TRBJ2-2	TRBD2	NA	TGCGCCAGCAGCCCCCGTCATAGCGGGGGGGCCGAGAGCACCGGGGAGCTGTTTTTT	CASSPRHSGGAESTGELFF
TRBV19	TRBJ1-2	TRBD1	NA	TGTGCCAGTACCAAATCCGGGACAGGGGTTAGCAGCTACACCTTC	CASTKSGTGVSSYTF
TRBV5-1	TRBJ2-3	NA	NA	TGCGCCAGCAGCTTTGGCCAGGGGGGTACAGATACGCAGTATTTT	CASSFGQGGTDTQYF
TRBV5-1	TRBJ1-2	TRBD1	NA	TGCGCCAGCAGCTTTCGTCCGGGACAGGGGTCCTCTGGCTACACCTTC	CASSFRPGQGSSGYTF
TRBV29-1	TRBJ2-1	NA	NA	TGCAGCGTTATACAGGGTGGCGATGAGCAGTTCTTC	CSVIQGGDEQFF
TRBV14	TRBJ2-7	TRBD1	NA	TGTGCCAGCAGCCAAAATCGGGACAGGGTCTACGAGCAGTACTTC	CASSQNRDRVYEQYF
TRBV19	TRBJ1-5	NA	NA	TGTGCCAGTAGTATACTAGTCTACAATCAGCCCCAGCATTTT	CASSILVYNQPQHF
TRBV5-4	TRBJ2-2	TRBD1	few	TGTGCCAGCAGCCGGGCAGGGGGCGCAACCGGGGAGCTGTTTTTT	CASSRAGGATGELFF
TRBV11-3	TRBJ2-1	TRBD2	NA	TGTGCCAGCAGCTTAGTACTAGCGGGGGATAATGAGCAGTTCTTC	CASSLVLAGDNEQFF
TRBV19	TRBJ1-6	NA	NA	TGTGCCAGTAGGGAAGGGGCAGTTTCACCCCTCCACTTT	CASREGAVSPLHF
TRBV15	TRBJ2-2	NA	NA	TGTGCCACCAGGGTGACAGGGAACACCGGGGAGCTGTTTTTT	CATRVTGNTGELFF
TRBV5-1	TRBJ1-1	NA	NA	TGCGCCAGCAGCTCTACGACAGCAACTGAAGCTTTCTTT	CASSSTTATEAFF
TRBV4-3	TRBJ1-3	NA	NA	TGCGCCAGCAGCCAAGAACGGGACTCTGGAAACACCATATATTTT	CASSQERDSGNTIYF
TRBV15	TRBJ1-5	TRBD1	NA	TGTGCCACCAGCATAGGACAGGGCCTCAATCAGCCCCAGCATTTT	CATSIGQGLNQPQHF
TRBV7-2	TRBJ1-2	TRBD1	NA	TGTGCCAGCAGCTCTCGGACAGGGGCTACCTATGGCTACACCTTC	CASSSRTGATYGYTF
TRBV27	TRBJ2-5	NA	NA	TGTGCCAGCAGTTTGCGGGGATGGGGGCAAGAGACCCAGTACTTC	CASSLRGWGQETQYF
TRBV20-1	TRBJ2-1	TRBD2	NA	TGCAGTGCTAGTTCTCAGCGGGGGGTCCAAACATACAATGAGCAGTTCTTC	CSASSQRGVQTYNEQFF
TRBV10-1	TRBJ1-2	NA	NA	TGCGCCACCCCCCGAGGGACTAACTATGGCTACACCTTC	CATPRGTNYGYTF
TRBV5-1	TRBJ1-1	NA	NA	TGCGCCAGCAGCTCCAGAACAGCTAACACTGAAGCTTTCTTT	CASSSRTANTEAFF
TRBV13	TRBJ2-7	TRBD1	NA	TGTGCCAGCAGTGGTGGGATTGACAGGGGGCGGAGGACCTACGAGCAGTACTTC	CASSGGIDRGRRTYEQYF
TRBV9	TRBJ2-1	TRBD2	NA	TGTGCCAGCAGCCCAACAAGCGGGGGGGCCGGTGAGCAGTTCTTC	CASSPTSGGAGEQFF
TRBV4-2	TRBJ2-3	NA	once	TGTGCCAGCGCTAGAGGAGATACGCAGTATTTT	CASARGDTQYF
TRBV13	TRBJ1-1	TRBD1	NA	TGTGCCAGCATCCAGGGGGCAGGGAACACTGAAGCTTTCTTT	CASIQGAGNTEAFF
TRBV7-6	TRBJ1-6	TRBD1	once	TGTGCCAGCAGCCGCGACAGGGTAGATAATTCACCCCTCCACTTT	CASSRDRVDNSPLHF
TRBV5-8	TRBJ1-5	TRBD1	NA	TGTGCCAGCAGCCAGGGACAGGCAAGCAATCAGCCCCAGCATTTT	CASSQGQASNQPQHF
TRBV27	TRBJ1-4	NA	NA	TGTGCCAGCAGTTCTCGACAGAGATTTGAAAAACTGTTTTTT	CASSSRQRFEKLFF
TRBV4-1	TRBJ2-6	TRBD1	once	TGCGCCAGCAGCCAGAACAGGGGGACCTCTGGGGCCAACGTCCTGACTTTC	CASSQNRGTSGANVLTF
TRBV4-2	TRBJ2-7	NA	NA	TGTGCCAGCAGCCGGGGGCTCACCTGGAGCTACGAGCAGTACTTC	CASSRGLTWSYEQYF
TRBV5-4	TRBJ1-4	TRBD1	NA	TGTGCCAGCAGTCGACAGGGGGCGGAGGAAAAACTGTTTTTT	CASSRQGAEEKLFF